The rows below give T cell receptor beta chains drawn from one sample of a study of regulatory T cells in long-lasting Graves disease. One entry per CDR3 protein results from TCRdb running MiXCR on the multiplex PCR reads. In the table there are roughly 500,000 distinct CDR3 sequences, around 15% of which are singletons. In addition, the sample was reused for a study of T cells in Graves' hyperthyroidism and ophthalmopathy.

This specimen was peripheral blood mononuclear cells (PBMCs), taken at new diagnosis, from a patient treated with antithyroid drugs. These TCRs come from a woman between 50 and 59 years old with Graves disease. Both conserved end residues are part of each CDR3. A D gene is named only where the DNA matches it firmly. Rows give clone size only sometimes, using once, few, many, or a class for an expanded clone.

D gene	J gene	clone size	V gene	CDR3 length	CDR3 DNA	CDR3 protein
-	TRBJ1-5	few	TRBV3-1	12	TGTGCCAGCAGCCAAGATGGGCAGCCCCAGCATTTT	CASSQDGQPQHF
-	TRBJ2-7	few	TRBV6-1	15	TGTGCCAGCAGTGACCCGGGACGGACCTCCTACGAGCAGTACTTC	CASSDPGRTSYEQYF
-	TRBJ2-7	many	TRBV7-9	16	TGTGCCAGCAGCTTACCACTTATCGGGAGCTCCTACGAGCAGTACTTC	CASSLPLIGSSYEQYF
TRBD2	TRBJ2-3	-	TRBV7-6	16	TGTGCCAGCAGCTCTAATCCCGGGACTAGAGCCCTCACGCAGTATTTT	CASSSNPGTRALTQYF
TRBD2	TRBJ2-5	few	TRBV4-2	17	TGTGCCAGCAGCCAAGATGGGACTAGCGGGAGGGGAGAGACCCAGTACTTC	CASSQDGTSGRGETQYF
-	TRBJ2-7	many	TRBV2	14	TGTGCCAGCAGTGAAGGAGGAGCTCGTCCCGAGCAGTACTTC	CASSEGGARPEQYF
-	TRBJ2-1	-	TRBV3-1	13	TGTGCCAGCAGCCACGGGCAGGCCAATGAGCAGTTCTTC	CASSHGQANEQFF
-	TRBJ2-2	-	TRBV27	16	TGTGCCAGCAGTTACTTTTTGGGACAGAACACCGGGGAGCTGTTTTTT	CASSYFLGQNTGELFF
-	TRBJ1-3	-	TRBV10-3	17	TGTGCCAGCAGATACCGCAGACAGTCGAGCTCTGGAAACACCATATATTTT	CASRYRRQSSSGNTIYF
TRBD1	TRBJ2-7	many	TRBV11-2	14	TGTGCCAGCAGCCACGGACAGGAATGGAACGAGCAGTACTTC	CASSHGQEWNEQYF
-	TRBJ2-1	few	TRBV9	13	TGTGCCAGCAGCGTAGGGCCGGGAAATGAGCAGTTCTTC	CASSVGPGNEQFF
-	TRBJ2-1	few	TRBV5-8	16	TGTGCCAGCAGCTTGGGGAGTGAGACGTCCTACAATGAGCAGTTCTTC	CASSLGSETSYNEQFF
-	TRBJ1-5	-	TRBV9	14	TGTGCCAGCCCTACTGGGCAGGGCAATCAGCCCCAGCATTTT	CASPTGQGNQPQHF
-	TRBJ1-1	few	TRBV27	14	TGTGCCAGCAGTTTGGGGGATATGAACACTGAAGCTTTCTTT	CASSLGDMNTEAFF
TRBD2	TRBJ2-1	few	TRBV19	15	TGTGCCAGTAGTACCGGGACTAGCGGGAGGAATGAGCAGTTCTTC	CASSTGTSGRNEQFF
TRBD2	TRBJ2-1	few	TRBV24-1	16	TGTGCCACCAGTGATGTCGGGACTAGCGGCTACAATGAGCAGTTCTTC	CATSDVGTSGYNEQFF
TRBD1	TRBJ1-4	many	TRBV28	16	TGTGCCAGCAGTTTCCGGACAGGCCGGGGGAATGAAAAACTGTTTTTT	CASSFRTGRGNEKLFF
TRBD1	TRBJ1-1	many	TRBV6-1	14	TGTGCCAGACAGGGGAGTCTCATGAACACTGAAGCTTTCTTT	CARQGSLMNTEAFF
-	TRBJ2-3	many	TRBV27	14	TGTGCCAGCAGTTTGTCAGTTAGCACAGATACGCAGTATTTT	CASSLSVSTDTQYF
-	TRBJ2-3	few	TRBV9	13	TGTGCCAGCTCTGGGTCAGGTACAGATACGCAGTATTTT	CASSGSGTDTQYF
-	TRBJ2-3	-	TRBV7-9	15	TGTGCCAGCAGCCCGGGGGTTGCCTGGAGGGATACGCAGTATTTT	CASSPGVAWRDTQYF
TRBD1	TRBJ2-4	many	TRBV2	16	TGTGCCAGCAGTGAAGCCTCGACAGGGCGACGGGACATTCAGTACTTC	CASSEASTGRRDIQYF
-	TRBJ2-7	few	TRBV5-1	15	TGCGCCAGCAGTTACGGACAGGAGGGGTCCCGCGAGCAGTACTTC	CASSYGQEGSREQYF
-	TRBJ2-2	few	TRBV5-1	15	TGCGCCAGCAGCTTGGGCCCCGCGAACACCGGGGAGCTGTTTTTT	CASSLGPANTGELFF
TRBD2	TRBJ2-1	many	TRBV11-2	15	TGCGCCAGCAGCCCGACTAGCGGGAGAGGCAATGAGCAGTTCTTC	CASSPTSGRGNEQFF
TRBD2	TRBJ2-7	-	TRBV20-1	14	TGCAGTGCTAGACTAGCGGGAGCTTCCTACGAGCAGTACTTC	CSARLAGASYEQYF
-	TRBJ2-3	many	TRBV20-1	14	TGCAGTCCACTCCGGGACCGGTGCACAGATACGCAGTATTTT	CSPLRDRCTDTQYF
-	TRBJ2-1	many	TRBV3-1	12	TGTGCCAGCAGCCAAGGGCTCAATGAGCAGTTCTTC	CASSQGLNEQFF
-	TRBJ1-5	-	TRBV12-3/TRBV12-4	15	TGTGCCAGCAGTTTGAGGGGGGGAAACAATCAGCCCCAGCATTTT	CASSLRGGNNQPQHF
-	TRBJ1-2	many	TRBV5-4	13	TGTGCCAGCAGCCAGGATAGGGTCTATGGCTACACCTTC	CASSQDRVYGYTF
-	TRBJ2-2	many	TRBV7-9	14	TGTGCCACTTCGGGACGGACGAACACCGGGGAGCTGTTTTTT	CATSGRTNTGELFF
-	TRBJ2-1	many	TRBV30	13	TGTGCCTGGAGACTAGGAGGTTACAATGAGCAGTTCTTC	CAWRLGGYNEQFF
TRBD2	TRBJ2-5	-	TRBV20-1	15	TGCAGTGCTAGTAATCCGACTAGCGGGAGTGAGACCCAGTACTTC	CSASNPTSGSETQYF
TRBD2	TRBJ2-1	-	TRBV7-8	23	TGTGCCAGCAGCTTAACCTCCAGGACAGGGGGACTAGCGGGAGGGTTTTCCTACAATGAGCAGTTCTTC	CASSLTSRTGGLAGGFSYNEQFF
-	TRBJ2-2	many	TRBV2	16	TGTGCCAGCAGTTACCTTAGTAGGTTAAACACCGGGGAGCTGTTTTTT	CASSYLSRLNTGELFF
TRBD1	TRBJ2-7	few	TRBV28	14	TGTGCCAGCAGGCGGAGCACAGGGGGCGGGGAGCAGTACTTC	CASRRSTGGGEQYF
-	TRBJ1-6	many	TRBV5-1	15	TGCGCCAGCAGCACACAGACAGGAGGTAATTCACCCCTCCACTTT	CASSTQTGGNSPLHF
TRBD1	TRBJ1-2	-	TRBV28	14	TGTGCCAGCAGGTCGACAGGGGGCTTGTTTGGCTACACCTTC	CASRSTGGLFGYTF
TRBD1	TRBJ2-5	few	TRBV19	14	TGTGCCAGTAGTATGGGGACAGAGAGAGAGACCCAGTACTTC	CASSMGTERETQYF
TRBD1	TRBJ2-2	many	TRBV28	15	TGTGCCAGCAGTATACAGGGGGCAAACACCGGGGAGCTGTTTTTT	CASSIQGANTGELFF
TRBD2	TRBJ2-3	-	TRBV9	15	TGTGCCAGCAACTTCCTGGCGGGAGGAACAGATACGCAGTATTTT	CASNFLAGGTDTQYF
TRBD2	TRBJ2-7	-	TRBV12-3/TRBV12-4	13	TGTGCCAGCCTAGCGGGAGGTGCTAGGGAGCAGTACTTC	CASLAGGAREQYF
-	TRBJ1-1	many	TRBV12-3/TRBV12-4	14	TGTGCCAGCAGTTTCGTTAGGGGGAACACTGAAGCTTTCTTT	CASSFVRGNTEAFF
-	TRBJ2-3	many	TRBV24-1	15	TGTGCCACCAGTGGAAGGCAGGGGTGGGAAGATACGCAGTATTTT	CATSGRQGWEDTQYF
TRBD2	TRBJ2-7	many	TRBV11-2	14	TGTGCCAGCAGCTTAAGGCGGGAGGGCCGCGAGCAGTACTTC	CASSLRREGREQYF
TRBD2	TRBJ2-3	-	TRBV4-1	18	TGCGCCAGCAGCCAAATAGGGGTGAGGGCGGGAGGAGAAGATACGCAGTATTTT	CASSQIGVRAGGEDTQYF
-	TRBJ2-3	many	TRBV5-1	12	TGCGCCAGCAGCTCCAATGGGGATACGCAGTATTTT	CASSSNGDTQYF
TRBD2	TRBJ2-4	-	TRBV13	19	TGTGCCGGCAGCTTAGAACTAGCGGGAGCTACACCCCTCAAAAACATTCAGTACTTC	CAGSLELAGATPLKNIQYF
TRBD2	TRBJ2-3	many	TRBV28	16	TGTGCCAGCAGTTTATTAGCGGGAGGGGGCACAGATACGCAGTATTTT	CASSLLAGGGTDTQYF
TRBD2	TRBJ2-1	many	TRBV19	19	TGTGCCAGTAGTATGTGGGGGACTAGCGGGAGGAGCTCCTACAACGAGCAGTTCTTC	CASSMWGTSGRSSYNEQFF
-	TRBJ2-5	many	TRBV11-2	13	TGTGCCAGCACCCCCATTGGGAGAGAGACCCAGTACTTC	CASTPIGRETQYF
-	TRBJ1-5	-	TRBV7-9	13	TGTGCCAGCGGGCCGTCGGGCAATCAGCCCCAGCATTTT	CASGPSGNQPQHF
-	TRBJ2-7	few	TRBV19	10	TGTGCCAGTATCGAACCCGAGCAGTACTTC	CASIEPEQYF